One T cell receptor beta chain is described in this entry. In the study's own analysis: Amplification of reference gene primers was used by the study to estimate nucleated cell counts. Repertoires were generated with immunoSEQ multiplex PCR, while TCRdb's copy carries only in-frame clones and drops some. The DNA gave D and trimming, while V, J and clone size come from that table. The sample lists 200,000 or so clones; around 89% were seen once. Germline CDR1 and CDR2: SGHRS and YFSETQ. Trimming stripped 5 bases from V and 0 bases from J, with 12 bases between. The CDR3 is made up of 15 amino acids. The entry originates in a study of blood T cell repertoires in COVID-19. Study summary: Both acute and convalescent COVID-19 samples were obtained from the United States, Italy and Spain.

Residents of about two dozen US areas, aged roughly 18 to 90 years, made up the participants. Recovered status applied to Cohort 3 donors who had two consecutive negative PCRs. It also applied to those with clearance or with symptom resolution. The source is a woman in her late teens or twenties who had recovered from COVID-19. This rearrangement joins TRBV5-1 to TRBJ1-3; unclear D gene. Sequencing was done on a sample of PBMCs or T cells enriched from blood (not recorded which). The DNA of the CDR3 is TGCGCCAGCAGTCCTTATGGCCTCTCTGGAAACACCATATATTTT. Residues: CASSPYGLSGNTIYF.